The TCR beta chain described here comes from a study of cytomegalovirus exposure and HLA in healthy donors (TCRdb year 2017). Background on the whole study: According to an earlier analysis of 587 of the donors, about 180 million T cells yielded roughly 100 million unique TCR beta sequences and 276 Gb of sequence data. All discovery cohort repertoires had been generated using a single sequencing platform. Donor age, sex, ethnicity and CMV serostatus were compiled together with the repertoire data. Besides the first cohort of more than 650 subjects, a separate validation cohort made up of roughly 120 different subjects was used. The study profiled the T cell repertoires of hundreds of subjects by immunosequencing and related them to cytomegalovirus serostatus. An early release covering more than 500 HLA-typed donors comprised 250 to 350 gigabases of sequencing data and tens of millions of unique TCR sequences. HLA typing covered class I and class II loci at four-digit resolution. High-throughput TCR immunosequencing, statistical association of individual TCRs with disease status, and machine learning were combined to predict cytomegalovirus infection status. A handful of DR-DQ haplotypes were handled as single units for association and clustering because linkage in the cohort was strong. To study patterns of TCR occurrence, a later analysis re-analyzed previously published TCR beta repertoires from just over 650 donors and added high-resolution HLA genotyping. The study was designed to test whether signatures of past pathogen exposure could be identified by cataloging public T cell receptors. Among a few hundred genotyped donors of the cohort, an average of roughly 240,000 unique TCR beta nucleotide sequences were sequenced per donor, 15% to 20% of them non-productive. The number of typed donors differed by locus: about 629-630 for A, B, C, DRB1 and DQB1; about 520 for DQA1; over 600 for DPA1; and some 430 for DPB1. A later genetic analysis took genome-wide SNP genotypes for about 55% of the 666 donors and used that subset as a discovery cohort. In the later analysis, no new phenotypic data were used to find candidate immune exposures; instead, reliance was placed on TCR beta sequences and their occurrence across donors. An earlier analysis of 500 to 650 of the donors applied high-throughput TCR beta sequencing to assess whether each TCR beta V gene segment acted as functional or pseudogenic. Of the roughly 400 genotyped donors, over 80% were placed in the genetic ancestry cluster associated with self-reported Caucasian donors.

Library prep was done by the immunoSEQ multiplex PCR assay. For the multiplex PCR, a mixture combining 60 forward primers for TCR Vbeta segments and 13 reverse primers for TCR Jbeta segments was used. Amplification of the CDR3 region of rearranged TCR beta genes was performed with a multiplex PCR assay on genomic DNA. The amplified TCR beta libraries were sequenced on the Illumina HiSeq System as 87-base-pair reads. For the original study's pipeline: A later analysis counted some 74 million unique TCR beta chains across the 550 to 750 repertoires, and 10 million to 12 million of these chains were shared by at least two donors. To remove PCR and sequencing errors, raw reads were error-corrected and collapsed into unique sequences using a nearest-neighbor algorithm that merged closely related sequences. CDR3 sequences were aligned to IMGT reference sequences to assign V, D and J gene segments. For a sequence to be retained, at least a six-nucleotide match to both a V gene segment and a J gene segment was required. A rearrangement was called productive if the CDR3 had no stop codons and remained in frame with V and J, and every other rearrangement was called non-productive. CDR3 was defined by IMGT convention, running from the second conserved V-encoded cysteine to the conserved J-encoded phenylalanine. In an earlier analysis of more than 550 of the donors, sequences lacking an unambiguous match to a single V gene segment were excluded. In an earlier analysis of about 590 of the donors, a V segment was called functional when productive rearrangements were above 56.7%, and segregating when the standard deviation between donors exceeded 5%. A statistical classification framework was built for diagnosing cytomegalovirus status from the catalog of TCR beta chain sequences. In a later analysis, TCR nucleotide sequences were compared against IMGT/GENE-DB human TR gene sequences so that V and J genes could be assigned. The TCRdist pipeline was used in a later analysis to assign CDR3 sequences and most-parsimonious VDJ recombination scenarios. A later analysis defined each TCR beta chain by its CDR3 amino acid sequence plus V-gene family, and excluded reads lacking a unique V-gene family. In a later analysis, approximately 590 highly shared, low-generation-probability nucleotide sequences were removed to address suspected cross-contamination and a sequencing artifact. In a later analysis, a clonal expansion index for each public chain was calculated from normalized within-repertoire ranks of inferred template counts. In a later analysis, generation probabilities were computed using a VDJ recombination model fitted to out-of-frame rearrangements, and the results were checked against IGoR. In a later analysis, TCR-TCR, TCR-HLA and TCR-CMV co-occurrence was scored with hypergeometric tests, and a repertoire-size bias correction was applied to TCR pairs. A later analysis estimated false discovery rates by permuting HLA or CMV assignments 20 times. In a later analysis, co-occurring TCRs were grouped using DBSCAN, with TCRdist sequence similarity added in when clustering inside HLA-allele-positive subsets. Repertoires with fewer than 30,000 or more than 120,000 public chains were left out of co-occurrence clustering, as were about 5 repertoires with anomalous nucleotide sharing. TCRdb took over this immuneACCESS table, retaining in-frame rearrangements with V and J assigned. Such tables are incomplete; in checked studies, under half of the missing clones stem from an unresolved V gene, and the remainder is unexplained. V and J calls and clone size come straight from that table; D and trimming were deduced from the DNA. The sample table records 55,000 to 65,000 clones; 65% to 80% of these occur just once. Roughly 3% of the sample rests with the top ten.

Worth noting for this clone: Its antigen remains undetermined. No base-level quality is on record; no much larger clone is a single base apart.

The cohort was made up of around 720 healthy bone marrow donors. At the time of sampling, every cohort member was nominally healthy, though immune exposures that went unrecorded were likely present. The donor tested CMV seronegative, placing the donor among the approximately 360 seronegative members of the cohort. A peripheral blood sample was collected from each donor, and TCR beta sequencing was performed on peripheral blood mononuclear cells. The Qiagen DNeasy Blood Extraction Kit was used to extract genomic DNA from the blood cell samples. Paper-wide results and their limitations: The 87-base-pair reads could not distinguish some IMGT-functional V segments, including TRBV6-2 and TRBV6-3, so those segments were excluded. In both the original and validation cohorts, the classifier was reported to diagnose cytomegalovirus status with high specificity and sensitivity. According to a later analysis, TCR association rates differed among HLA loci, with DRB1 alleles showing the most associated TCRs and HLA-C alleles showing the fewest. Because HLA typing was unavailable for some donors at each locus, only the typed subset was used in association tests. Most CMV-associated TCR beta chains appeared to be HLA-restricted in a later analysis, and the HLA associations seemed to be driven largely by CMV exposure. Strong co-occurrence of HLA alleles, especially DR and DQ, made assigning TCR associations to individual alleles difficult. Linkage disequilibrium might explain the correlated functional status among segregating V segments, but an unknown experimental factor could not be ruled out. A further reported finding was that TCR beta sequences accurately predicted the HLA-A and HLA-B alleles for most subjects in the first cohort. In an earlier analysis of some 500 of the donors, most TCR beta V segments were observed in productive rearrangements about 90% or about 30% of the time, broadly matching IMGT annotations. In a later genetic analysis, fewer N-insertions in productive TCRs were reported among donors in an Asian-associated ancestry cluster than the roughly 700-donor mean. In a later analysis, HLA-associated TCR beta chains showed more clonal expansion and lower generation probabilities than non-associated chains that were equally common. In a later genetic analysis, a missense DCLRE1C variant was associated with V-gene and J-gene trimming of TCR beta chains, and the association was replicated in an independent cohort. The presence/absence analyses assumed that sequencing depth was roughly uniform across donors, and that assumption may not be true. This cohort had only TCR beta chains sequenced, and the lack of alpha or paired-chain data limited which features could be detected. It was suggested by the authors that the approach could potentially be generalized to other disease states and immunological phenotypes. A later analysis reported that several top co-occurrence clusters appeared linked to parvovirus B19, influenza, CMV and Epstein-Barr virus. A cluster of highly shared sequence variants was judged likely to be a technical artifact of the sequencing pipeline. Most TCR sequences were seen in very few donors, while some public TCRs were found in many individuals. Roughly 15 rarely observed V segments, including chromosome 9 orphons, were excluded from the earlier analysis of 550 to 700 of the donors because counts were too low. The study gave a list of about 160 TCR beta chains associated with cytomegalovirus. For the cohort, immune exposure information was limited to CMV serostatus. In a later analysis, 15,000 to 20,000 TCR beta sequences were associated with specific HLA alleles at a false discovery rate of 0.05. In vitro tests confirmed that a few of the cytomegalovirus-associated TCR beta chains recognize cytomegalovirus antigens.

According to the germline V gene, CDR1 reads KGHSH and CDR2 reads LQKENI. The CDR3 sequence holds 16 residues, the cysteine and phenylalanine included. The DNA shown is the 48-base CDR3, in frame from base 1. V lost 3 bases and J lost 0 bases; the stretch between them is 12 bases long. Sequencing was performed on PBMCs. The sequence was collected from a woman aged 30 to 39 in good health and CMV-seronegative. The V gene is TRBV18 and the J gene is TRBJ1-3, and possibly TRBD1, on 5 matching bases. The CDR3 region has the sequence CASSPDSIGSGNTIYF. The DNA sequence follows: TGTGCCAGCTCACCTGACAGCATTGGCTCTGGAAACACCATATATTTT.